This TCR beta chain came from a study of blood T cell repertoires in COVID-19. The germline V gene encodes CDR1 SGHTA and CDR2 FQGNSA. The CDR3 length is 12 residues. Trimming took off 4 bases at V and 3 bases at J, with 4 bases between the two ends. Only in-frame clones appear in the TCRdb table, and some are missing; sequencing was by immunoSEQ multiplex PCR. Of 110,000 or so clones in the sample, around 83% were seen once. The TCR originated in a woman aged 70 to 79 with acute or convalescent COVID-19. The chain uses TRBV7-2 and TRBJ1-5, with unresolved D. Source material: peripheral blood. The chain's CDR3 is CASSSDNQPQHF. In nucleotides, the CDR3 is TGTGCCAGCAGCTCAGACAATCAGCCCCAGCATTTT.